A selection of T cell receptor beta chains follows, all from one sample in a study of blood T cell repertoires in COVID-19. This table comes from immunoSEQ multiplex PCR, and its TCRdb copy is limited to in-frame clones, with some not included. The sample shows some 370,000 clones, roughly four fifths of them seen only once. The specimen sequenced was PBMCs or T cells enriched from blood (not recorded which). The source is a woman between 45 and 60 years old who had recovered from COVID-19. Each CDR3 is given with its conserved first and last residue. The D gene is left open where the match is weak. A clone size is listed for some rows: how often the clone was seen (once, few, many), or a class if it is expanded.

clone_size j_call v_call d_call cdr3_aa cdr3_nt
- TRBJ2-2 TRBV29-1 TRBD1 CSAGQGSNTGELFF TGCAGCGCAGGACAGGGATCGAACACCGGGGAGCTGTTTTTT
- TRBJ2-1 TRBV28 TRBD2 CASSLFTGGIYNEQFF TGTGCCAGCAGTTTATTTACGGGGGGGATCTACAATGAGCAGTTCTTC
- TRBJ1-1 TRBV10-3 - CAISETDSEAFF TGTGCCATCAGTGAGACGGACAGTGAAGCTTTCTTT
- TRBJ1-2 TRBV7-9 TRBD1 CASKDDRVDGYTF TGTGCCAGCAAAGACGACAGGGTTGATGGCTACACCTTC
- TRBJ1-2 TRBV3-1/TRBV3-2 TRBD1 CASSPRGLGYGYTF TGTGCCAGCAGCCCCAGGGGGCTTGGCTATGGCTACACCTTC
- TRBJ1-2 TRBV11-1 - CASSLTGYGYTF TGTGCCAGCAGCTTGACAGGCTATGGCTACACCTTC
- TRBJ1-2 TRBV6-2/TRBV6-3 TRBD1 CASSLKGQGSNYGYTF TGTGCCAGCAGTCTAAAGGGACAGGGGAGTAACTATGGCTACACCTTC
- TRBJ2-1 TRBV18 - CASSPLPVAGGAYNEQFF TGTGCCAGCTCACCGCTACCCGTCGCTGGCGGGGCCTACAATGAGCAGTTCTTC
few TRBJ2-1 TRBV6-4 TRBD2 CASSDSGGHNEQFF TGTGCCAGCAGTGACTCGGGAGGGCACAATGAGCAGTTCTTC
- TRBJ2-7 TRBV9 - CASSVDAGFTYEQYF TGTGCCAGCAGCGTAGATGCAGGCTTTACCTACGAGCAGTACTTC
once TRBJ1-1 TRBV10-3 TRBD1 CAIRPGQGNVNTEAFF TGTGCCATCAGACCGGGACAGGGGAACGTGAACACTGAAGCTTTCTTT
many TRBJ2-1 TRBV6-5 TRBD1 CASSYRQGNEQFF TGTGCCAGCAGTTACCGACAGGGGAATGAGCAGTTCTTC
- TRBJ1-2 TRBV27 - CASSLSRAYSYGYTF TGTGCCAGCAGTTTATCCAGGGCCTATTCCTATGGCTACACCTTC
- TRBJ1-1 TRBV6-2/TRBV6-3 - CASSPAGVGFTEAFF TGTGCCAGCAGTCCCGCGGGGGTAGGATTCACTGAAGCTTTCTTT
- TRBJ2-5 TRBV6-2/TRBV6-3 TRBD1 CASSLGQGGETQYF TGTGCCAGCAGCCTTGGACAGGGTGGCGAGACCCAGTACTTC
- TRBJ1-3 TRBV9 - CASQPGGRTSSGNTIYF TGTGCCAGCCAACCTGGGGGGAGAACGAGCTCTGGAAACACCATATATTTT
- TRBJ2-7 TRBV7-9 - CASSPEPPVRVEQYF TGTGCCAGCAGCCCGGAACCCCCCGTACGGGTCGAGCAGTACTTC
- TRBJ2-3 TRBV9 - CASSVEGRGADTQYF TGTGCCAGCAGCGTAGAAGGCAGGGGGGCAGATACGCAGTATTTT
- TRBJ1-2 TRBV30 - CAWSVGPANYGYTF TGTGCCTGGAGTGTGGGGCCGGCTAACTATGGCTACACCTTC
- TRBJ1-6 TRBV18 - CASSEPRENNSPLHF TGTGCCAGCTCTGAGCCCCGGGAGAATAATTCACCCCTCCACTTT
once TRBJ1-5 TRBV7-2 - CASTPGGAPSNQPQHF TGTGCCAGCACCCCTGGGGGGGCGCCTAGCAATCAGCCCCAGCATTTT
- TRBJ1-2 TRBV9 TRBD1 CASSSAGTGSNYGYTF TGTGCCAGCAGCTCAGCCGGGACAGGGTCTAACTATGGCTACACCTTC
- TRBJ1-2 TRBV6-6 - CASSDQGGGANYGYTF TGTGCCAGCAGCGACCAGGGCGGGGGAGCTAACTATGGCTACACCTTC
- TRBJ1-5 TRBV6-5 - CASIENSNQPQHF TGTGCCAGCATCGAGAATAGCAATCAGCCCCAGCATTTT
- TRBJ2-1 TRBV18 TRBD2 CASSPGTSGGNEQFF TGTGCCAGCTCACCCGGGACTAGCGGGGGAAATGAGCAGTTCTTC
- TRBJ2-5 TRBV5-4 - CASSGGSPIQETQYF TGTGCCAGCAGCGGGGGCTCGCCTATCCAAGAGACCCAGTACTTC
- TRBJ2-1 TRBV7-2 TRBD2 CASSPSRGSSYNEQFF TGTGCCAGCAGCCCCAGCCGCGGGAGCTCCTACAATGAGCAGTTCTTC
- TRBJ2-7 TRBV6-5 TRBD2 CASSQRESGYEQYF TGTGCCAGCAGTCAGCGGGAGTCCGGCTACGAGCAGTACTTC
- TRBJ2-1 TRBV7-3 - CASSVEAKISSYNEQFF TGTGCCAGCAGCGTAGAGGCCAAAATAAGCTCCTACAATGAGCAGTTCTTC
- TRBJ2-2 TRBV4-3 TRBD1 CASSQDLGQGSFGELFF TGCGCCAGCAGCCAAGATTTAGGACAGGGTAGTTTCGGGGAGCTGTTTTTT
- TRBJ2-3 TRBV20-1 - CSASGPPPQTQYF TGCAGTGCTAGTGGGCCCCCTCCCCAAACGCAGTATTTT